Presented here are 7 T cell receptor beta chains from one specimen sequenced in a study of T cell responses to AZD1222 COVID-19 vaccine. TCRdb's table, derived via immunoSEQ multiplex PCR, lists solely in-frame clones and lacks some. The data hold some 140,000 clones, with about nine tenths observed a single time. The sample here was peripheral blood, taken on day 0 of AZD1222 vaccination. The source of these receptors is an adult in good health.

The chain uses TRBV10-1 and TRBJ2-1; 8 bases are shared with TRBD1. Unmatched junction bases numbered 13, after V lost 5 bases and J lost 10 bases. CDR1 is WNHNN and CDR2 is SYGVQD in the germline V gene (reference sequence). The CDR3 is made up of 15 amino acids. Written as DNA, the CDR3 is TGCGCCAGCAGTTCGGACAGGGAGATGGTGGGGGAGCAGTTCTTC. This gives the protein CASSSDREMVGEQFF.

This chain connects TRBV30 to TRBJ1-2; D is uncertain. Trimming took 7 bases from V and 5 from J, leaving 8 bases between them. The CDR3 extends over 10 amino acids. Germline V gene lookup returns CDR1 GTSNPN and CDR2 SVGIG (reference sequence). CDR3 DNA sequence: TGTGCCTCCGGACCGTATGGCTACACCTTC. It codes for CASGPYGYTF.

The rearrangement uses TRBV19 and TRBJ1-1; weak D call: TRBD1 (6 bases). Trimming cost V 3 bases and J 1 base, with 12 bases left between them. The CDR3 is 15 residues long. Germline V lookup: CDR1 LNHDA, CDR2 SQIVND (reference sequence). CDR3 bases: TGTGCCAGTAGTATTCAGGGACAACCGAACACTGAAGCTTTCTTT. Translation: CASSIQGQPNTEAFF. The variable domain in full, completed from reference TRBV19 and TRBJ1-1, reads DGGITQSPKYLFRKEGQNVTLSCEQNLNHDAMYWYRQDPGQGLRLIYYSQIVNDFQKGDIAEGYSVSREKKESFPLTVTSAQKNPTAFYLCASSIQGQPNTEAFFGQGTRLTVV.

The CDR3 nucleotides are TGTGCCAGCAGCGGAGGCCACGAGCAGTACTTC. Its protein product is CASSGGHEQYF. This chain uses TRBV9 with TRBJ2-7; D gene ambiguous. V lost 3 bases to trimming and J lost 5 bases, with 6 bases between them. The V gene's germline CDR1 is SGDLS and CDR2 YYNGEE. This CDR3 is 11 amino acids long.

The V gene is TRBV11-3, the J gene TRBJ2-1; D might be TRBD1 (5 bases). The CDR3 runs to 15 residues. Germline V CDR1 and CDR2: SGHNT, YENEEA. V lost 3 bases, J lost 4 bases, and 13 bases lay in between. The CDR3 DNA follows: TGTGCCAGCAGCTTTCCCCAGGGCCAATACAATGAGCAGTTCTTC. Encoded protein: CASSFPQGQYNEQFF.

The V gene is TRBV5-1, the J gene TRBJ1-6; D may be TRBD1 (6 bases). Germline V CDR1 and CDR2: SGHRS, YFSETQ. V was pared by 0 bases and J by 6 bases, with 16 bases between. CDR3 size: 17 residues. The CDR3 DNA reads as TGCGCCAGCAGCTTGGTCCCAGGGGCAGTAGGTAATTCACCCCTCCACTTT. This gives the protein CASSLVPGAVGNSPLHF.

J is TRBJ2-3 and V is TRBV18, with 7 nucleotides matching TRBD2. The CDR3 has 14 amino acids. Germline CDR1 and CDR2: KGHSH and LQKENI. V trimming: 1 base; J trimming: 6 bases; junction bases outside the gene matches: 4. In DNA form, the CDR3 reads TGTGCCAGCTCACCACGGCACGGGAGGGATACGCAGTATTTT. It encodes CASSPRHGRDTQYF.